Given below is one T cell receptor (beta chain) in context. This sample was included in a study of blood T cell repertoires in COVID-19. Overall study: Material from acute and convalescent COVID-19 was sourced from the United States, Italy and Spain. In each case, the material was cDNA or gDNA derived from T cells, B-cell-depleted T cells, or PBMCs.

Trimming removed 3 bases at V and 10 bases at J, with 16 bases between. Germline CDR1 and CDR2: SGHVS and FQNEAQ. The CDR3 has 14 amino acids. How the authors handled the data: It was from reference gene primer amplification that nucleated cell counts were estimated. Generated by immunoSEQ multiplex PCR, the TCRdb table keeps only in-frame clones and is missing some. V and J calls and clone size follow that table, whereas D and trimming were derived from the DNA. Altogether some 190,000 clones are present, 80% being singletons, with the ten largest covering around 6.9%. What was sequenced was peripheral blood. The V gene is TRBV7-8, the J gene TRBJ1-5, with no clear D. The clonotype originates from a man in his 60s with acute or convalescent COVID-19. CDR3 sequence: CASSFSESEGPQHF. The CDR3, as DNA: TGTGCCAGCAGCTTTTCTGAGAGCGAGGGTCCCCAGCATTTT.